A single sample is the source of the 19 T cell receptor beta chains below, sequenced in a study of blood T cell repertoires in COVID-19. The data were produced by immunoSEQ multiplex PCR, yet TCRdb's version contains in-frame clones alone and is incomplete. Here the sample spans under 200,000 clones, roughly 87% being singletons. The sample taken for sequencing was PBMCs or T cells enriched from blood (not recorded which). The receptor set was obtained from a woman in her forties or fifties who had recovered from COVID-19.

This sequence joins TRBV6-5 and TRBJ2-3, with TRBD2 matching 8 bases. In germline, CDR1 is MNHEY, CDR2 SVGAGI. The CDR3 runs 14 residues. The junction had 5 bases not matched to a gene; V was cut back by 7 bases and J by 2 bases. CDR3 bases: TGTGCCAGCACACCGGGGGGGGACACAGATACGCAGTATTTT. It specifies CASTPGGDTDTQYF.

The rearrangement joins TRBV7-2 to TRBJ2-7; 8 bases match TRBD2. The V and J ends lost 3 bases and 6 bases, in that order; junction bases with no gene match: 7. Germline V lookup: CDR1 SGHTA, CDR2 FQGNSA. This CDR3 is 14 amino acids long. The CDR3 DNA sequence: TGTGCCAGCAGCTTGGGGACTAGTCTGGGCGAGCAGTACTTC. Translating gives CASSLGTSLGEQYF. The full variable domain, its missing parts supplied by reference TRBV7-2 and TRBJ2-7, is GAGVSQSPSNKVTEKGKDVELRCDPISGHTALYWYRQSLGQGLEFLIYFQGNSAPDKSGLPSDRFSAERTGGSVSTLTIQRTQQEDSAVYLCASSLGTSLGEQYFGPGTRLTVT.

J is TRBJ2-1 and V is TRBV7-2; 8 bases are a match to TRBD1. Germline V lookup: CDR1 SGHTA, CDR2 FQGNSA. Trimming removed 3 bases from V and 6 bases from J; junction bases left unmatched: 4. The CDR3 has 14 residues. CDR3 sequence: CASSLRQGSNEQFF. CDR3 bases: TGTGCCAGCAGCTTGAGACAGGGGAGCAATGAGCAGTTCTTC.

This chain uses TRBV10-1 with TRBJ2-7; tentative D call: TRBD1 (6 bases). Germline lookup yields CDR1 WNHNN and CDR2 SYGVQD (reference sequence). The CDR3 extends over 14 amino acids. The V end lost 2 bases, the J end lost 6 bases, and 14 bases lay between the germline ends. The CDR3 sequence: CASSEESRRGEQYF. The DNA of the CDR3 is TGCGCCAGCAGTGAGGAGTCTCGCAGGGGCGAGCAGTACTTC.

J is TRBJ2-1 and V is TRBV27; 10 nucleotides align to TRBD2. CDR1 and CDR2 (germline): MNHEY, SMNVEV (reference sequence). J was trimmed by 5 bases and V by 6 bases; bases with no gene match: 7. This CDR3 is 15 amino acids long. The CDR3 sequence: CASRLAGNRNNEQFF. The CDR3 DNA is TGTGCCAGCAGACTAGCGGGGAACCGAAACAATGAGCAGTTCTTC.

V is TRBV7-9 and J is TRBJ2-1; 7 bases align to TRBD1. The CDR3 length is 16 residues. Germline V CDR1 and CDR2: SEHNR, FQNEAQ (reference sequence). J was trimmed by 5 bases and V by 5 bases; bases with no gene match: 12. CDR3 protein: CASSRQGTGLNNEQFF. The CDR3 bases are TGTGCCAGCAGCAGACAGGGTACGGGGCTTAACAATGAGCAGTTCTTC. The full variable domain, completed using reference TRBV7-9 and TRBJ2-1, is DTGVSQNPRHKITKRGQNVTFRCDPISEHNRLYWYRQTLGQGPEFLTYFQNEAQLEKSRLLSDRFSAERPKGSFSTLEIQRTEQGDSAMYLCASSRQGTGLNNEQFFGPGTRLTVL.

The rearrangement uses TRBV5-8 and TRBJ2-3; D uncertain. The length of the CDR3 is 14 residues. Trimming left V 3 bases short and J 4 bases short, with 12 bases between. The germline V gene has CDR1 SGHTS and CDR2 YDEGEE. CDR3 DNA: TGTGCCAGCAGCTCGGAGAGGAGCGCAGATACGCAGTATTTT. It codes for CASSSERSADTQYF.

The chain links TRBV19 to TRBJ2-1; D is possibly TRBD2 (6 bases). Germline V CDR1 and CDR2: LNHDA, SQIVND (reference sequence). Trimming removed 1 base at V and 0 bases at J, with 13 bases between. The CDR3 totals 17 residues. The CDR3 is CASSIVGLRDSYNEQFF. CDR3 nucleotide sequence: TGTGCCAGTAGTATAGTGGGCCTGCGGGACTCCTACAATGAGCAGTTCTTC.

The chain has TRBV19 and TRBJ1-5, with D possibly being TRBD1 (5 bases). V was pared by 4 bases and J by 5 bases, with 15 bases between. The CDR3 sequence is 15 residues long. Germline V gene lookup returns CDR1 LNHDA and CDR2 SQIVND (reference sequence). As DNA, the CDR3 is TGTGCCAGTAGTACCCGGCAGGGTAGGCATCAGCCCCAGCATTTT. This encodes CASSTRQGRHQPQHF. The complete variable domain, with remaining parts taken from reference TRBV19 and TRBJ1-5, reads DGGITQSPKYLFRKEGQNVTLSCEQNLNHDAMYWYRQDPGQGLRLIYYSQIVNDFQKGDIAEGYSVSREKKESFPLTVTSAQKNPTAFYLCASSTRQGRHQPQHFGDGTRLSIL.

The CDR3 here is CASSLILSLGEQFF. The CDR3 DNA follows: TGTGCCAGCAGTCTCATTCTAAGTCTCGGTGAGCAGTTCTTC. The rearrangement uses TRBV27 and TRBJ2-1; D remains ambiguous. This CDR3 comprises 14 residues. With 5 bases removed from V and 9 bases from J, the gap between germline ends came to 17 bases. Germline CDR1 is MNHEY and CDR2 is SMNVEV (reference sequence).

This rearrangement joins TRBV28 to TRBJ2-3; tentatively, D is TRBD1 (5 bases). This CDR3 comprises 13 residues. Germline CDR1 reads MDHEN; CDR2 reads SYDVKM. V was pared by 7 bases and J by 2 bases, with 10 bases between. The CDR3 region is CASKGAATDTQYF. CDR3 nucleotide sequence: TGTGCCAGCAAAGGGGCCGCCACAGATACGCAGTATTTT.

The chain recombines TRBV5-1 with TRBJ2-7; perhaps TRBD2 as D (6 bases). Germline CDR1 is SGHRS and CDR2 is YFSETQ. CDR3 length equals 15 residues. The V end lost 0 bases, the J end lost 5 bases, and 15 bases lay between the germline ends. For the CDR3, the DNA is TGCGCCAGCAGCTTGGGCGGCGGGGATAGGAACGAGCAGTACTTC. This encodes CASSLGGGDRNEQYF.

This clone has only one observation. This chain uses TRBV5-1 with TRBJ2-3; 8 bases map to TRBD1. The germline CDR1 and CDR2 sequences are SGHRS and YFSETQ. The V gene end was trimmed by 2 bases and the J gene end by 5 bases; junction bases not matched to a gene: 4. The length of the CDR3 is 14 residues. The CDR3 DNA reads as TGCGCCAGCAGCTTCCCAGACAGGGGAGATACGCAGTATTTT. Residues: CASSFPDRGDTQYF.

The chain joins TRBV10-1 to TRBJ2-7; TRBD1 matches 8 bases. The CDR3 is made up of 16 amino acids. Germline lookup yields CDR1 WNHNN and CDR2 SYGVQD (reference sequence). The ends lost 2 bases at V and 7 bases at J; junction bases unmatched: 13. CDR3 residues: CASSEAWGQAQVEQYF. DNA of the CDR3: TGCGCCAGCAGTGAGGCCTGGGGACAGGCCCAGGTGGAGCAGTACTTC.

The J gene is TRBJ1-1, the V gene TRBV6-6; maybe TRBD1 (6 bases). The CDR3 contains 14 residues. CDR1 and CDR2 from the germline V gene are MNHNY and SVGAGI (reference sequence). Trimming took off 6 bases at V and 5 bases at J, with 16 bases between the two ends. CDR3 in DNA: TGTGCCAGCAGCCCACATGAGGGGGGGACTGAAGCTTTCTTT. Protein sequence: CASSPHEGGTEAFF.

This sequence joins TRBV7-9 and TRBJ2-5; the D is unclear. Germline V CDR1 and CDR2: SEHNR, FQNEAQ (reference sequence). V dropped 2 bases and J dropped 3 bases, with 4 bases sitting between them. The CDR3 spans 12 residues. The CDR3 protein is CASSLPEETQYF. The CDR3 DNA is TGTGCCAGCAGCTTACCCGAAGAGACCCAGTACTTC.

In the case of this clone: The identical CDR3 is also encoded by other nucleotide sequences in the sample. The chain carries TRBV10-2 and TRBJ2-7, with 11 nucleotides matching TRBD2. V shed 4 bases and J 3 bases; nucleotides not matched to a gene: 2. CDR3 size: 14 residues. Germline V lookup: CDR1 WSHSY, CDR2 SAAADI. The DNA of the CDR3 is TGCGCCAGCAGTGTTACTAGCGGGAGCTACGAGCAGTACTTC. This encodes CASSVTSGSYEQYF.

The chain couples TRBV11-2 to TRBJ2-7; 11 bases map to TRBD2. This CDR3 contains 16 residues. J lost 4 bases, V lost 0 bases, and 5 bases had no gene match. The germline gives CDR1 SGHAT, CDR2 FQNNGV. CDR3 nucleotide sequence: TGTGCCAGCAGCTTAGATTCGGGACTAGCGGAATACGAGCAGTACTTC. Protein: CASSLDSGLAEYEQYF.

J is TRBJ2-5 and V is TRBV5-6, with D maybe TRBD2 (5 bases). V lost 0 bases and J 0 bases, leaving 15 bases between the germline ends. The germline V gene encodes CDR1 SGHDT and CDR2 YYEEEE. CDR3 length: 17 amino acids. The CDR3 loop reads CASSLALAAVYQETQYF. DNA for the CDR3: TGTGCCAGCAGCTTGGCTCTAGCAGCCGTTTACCAAGAGACCCAGTACTTC.